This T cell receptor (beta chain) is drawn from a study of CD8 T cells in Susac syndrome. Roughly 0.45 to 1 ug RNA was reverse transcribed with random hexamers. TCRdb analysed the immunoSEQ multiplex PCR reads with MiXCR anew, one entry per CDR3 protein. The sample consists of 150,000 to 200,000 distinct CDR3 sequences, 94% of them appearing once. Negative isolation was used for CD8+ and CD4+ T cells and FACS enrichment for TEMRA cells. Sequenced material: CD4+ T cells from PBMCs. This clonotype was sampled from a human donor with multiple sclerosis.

CDR3 region: CAWRSSTGGGYGYTF. The CDR3 DNA sequence: TGTGCCTGGAGGTCCTCGACAGGGGGCGGCTATGGCTACACCTTC. The V gene is TRBV30, the J gene TRBJ1-2, with 10 bases fitting TRBD1. V was pared by 3 bases and J by 4 bases, with 8 bases of the junction left unmatched. Germline V gene lookup returns CDR1 GTSNPN and CDR2 SVGIG (reference sequence). The CDR3 totals 15 residues.